This passage covers 25 T cell receptor beta chains from one sample sequenced in a study of T cell repertoires in cytomegalovirus infection. A single record per CDR3 protein comes from TCRdb applying MiXCR to the reads. The table has about 360,000 distinct CDR3 sequences, 15% to 20% seen once; the top ten hold 8.7%. Sequenced input: PBMCs. Receptor source: a human donor in good health (CMV status not recorded). Some clones in this sample may be carry-over from other donors' samples.

V gene TRBV5-3 combines with J gene TRBJ2-1, with TRBD1 matching over 9 bases. TRBV5-3 is known as an ORF, though its function is uncertain. V was clipped by 2 bases and J by 4 bases; unmatched bases: 10. This CDR3 spans 17 amino acids. CDR3 DNA: TGTGCCAGAAGCTTCTGGAGGGACAGGGTTTTTTACAATGAGCAGTTCTTC. It is translated as CARSFWRDRVFYNEQFF.

This clonotype was recorded a few times. The rearrangement uses TRBV20-1 and TRBJ2-7; perhaps TRBD2 as D (6 bases). V lost 6 bases, J lost 4 bases, and 16 bases lay in between. The CDR3 consists of 13 residues. The germline gives CDR1 DFQATT, CDR2 SNEGSKA (reference sequence). For the CDR3, the DNA is TGCAGTGCGTACGGACTAATAAAATACGAGCAGTACTTC. Translating it yields CSAYGLIKYEQYF.

V and J are TRBV28 and TRBJ2-7; D not resolved. This CDR3 region has 15 residues. Germline assignment: CDR1 MDHEN and CDR2 SYDVKM. The V and J ends lost 6 bases and 4 bases respectively, with 19 bases between them. In DNA, the CDR3 is TGTGCCAGCAGAATCCTTGGGCCCTTGGGGTACGAGCAGTACTTC. Amino acids: CASRILGPLGYEQYF. Supplemented by reference TRBV28 and TRBJ2-7, the full variable domain reads DVKVTQSSRYLVKRTGEKVFLECVQDMDHENMFWYRQDPGLGLRLIYFSYDVKMKEKGDIPEGYSVSREKKERFSLILESASTNQTSMYLCASRILGPLGYEQYFGPGTRLTVT.

This clonotype was detected a few times. The chain uses TRBV11-2 and TRBJ2-5; TRBD1 agrees at 8 bases. Germline CDR1 SGHAT, CDR2 FQNNGV. The trim removed 6 bases at V and 1 base at J, leaving 7 bases unmatched. The CDR3 is 15 residues long. DNA of the CDR3: TGTGCCAGCAGACTTGGACAGGGCACCCAAGAGACCCAGTACTTC. Protein product: CASRLGQGTQETQYF.

This clonotype was detected many times. This rearrangement joins TRBV7-2 to TRBJ2-1; TRBD1 might be the D (6 bases). The CDR3 extends over 17 amino acids. Germline loops: CDR1 SGHTA, CDR2 FQGNSA. Trimming cost V 2 bases and J 4 bases, with 18 bases left between them. In nucleotides, the CDR3 is TGTGCCAGCAGCTTAATCAGGGGACCCCTCCCTTACAATGAGCAGTTCTTC. It codes for CASSLIRGPLPYNEQFF.

This sequence joins TRBV5-5 and TRBJ2-3; no definite D call. The germline V and J ends were trimmed by 4 bases and 6 bases, with 9 bases remaining between them. The germline V gene has CDR1 SGHKS and CDR2 YYEKEE (reference sequence). The CDR3 totals 12 residues. The CDR3 bases are TGTGCCAGCAGCGCCGTTGAGGATACGCAGTATTTT. Protein product: CASSAVEDTQYF.

The chain uses TRBV10-3 and TRBJ2-5; 10 nucleotides line up with TRBD1. Looked up from germline, CDR1 is ENHRY and CDR2 is SYGVKD. This CDR3 has 14 residues. J lost 5 bases, V lost 6 bases, and 6 bases had no gene match. CDR3 sequence: CAISGTGEAETQYF. For the CDR3, the DNA is TGTGCCATCAGCGGGACAGGGGAAGCGGAGACCCAGTACTTC.

This clonotype was seen just once. V usage is TRBV29-1 and J usage is TRBJ2-7, with 8 bases fitting TRBD2. Trimming cost V 4 bases and J 2 bases; bases outside gene matches: 4. CDR1 is SQVTM, CDR2 ANQGSEA, per germline. This CDR3 region has 13 residues. CDR3 nucleotides: TGCAGCGTTGCGGGGGGGGAGACCTACGAGCAGTACTTC. Translated: CSVAGGETYEQYF.

This clonotype was picked up many times. It is unclear where the CDR3 begins or ends on the DNA, so no DNA is shown, and the CDR3 is as TCRdb lists it. J is TRBJ1-2 and V is TRBV7-5. TRBV7-5 is designated a pseudogene. Ends included, the CDR3 has 14 residues. This CDR3 is CISVPLTRDYGYTF.

Many counts were recorded for this clonotype. This chain uses TRBV7-2 with TRBJ2-5; 11 bases line up with TRBD2. With 1 base clipped from V and 5 bases from J, the junction kept 6 bases outside the gene matches. The CDR3 has 16 amino acids. CDR1 is SGHTA, CDR2 FQGNSA, per germline. CDR3: CASSLDSGGAWETQYF. The CDR3 DNA follows: TGTGCCAGCAGCTTAGATAGCGGGGGGGCCTGGGAGACCCAGTACTTC.

Of note for this clonotype: It may be a read error: a sequence one base away is much more abundant. The chain employs TRBV7-2 and TRBJ2-3; no firm D call. This CDR3 region has 13 residues. Germline CDR1 is SGHTA and CDR2 is FQGNSA. Here the CDR3 reads CARSLEATDTQYF. DNA for the CDR3: TGTGCCAGAAGCTTAGAAGCAACAGATACGCAGTATTTT.

This chain links TRBV19 with TRBJ1-2; D ambiguous. The CDR3 runs to 11 residues. In germline, CDR1 is LNHDA, CDR2 SQIVND (reference sequence). The V gene lost 4 bases and the J gene lost 7 bases, with 7 bases spanning the gap. DNA for the CDR3: TGTGCCAGTAGTACAAGAAGTGGCTACACCTTC. It specifies CASSTRSGYTF.

This clonotype was counted only a few times. J is TRBJ2-7 and V is TRBV27; no clear D. The CDR3 loop spans 13 amino acids. Trimming removed 4 bases at V and 8 bases at J, with 15 bases between. Germline CDR1 is MNHEY and CDR2 is SMNVEV (reference sequence). The DNA for the CDR3 is TGTGCCAGCAGTTGGAGAGTCCCCCGAAAGCAGTACTTC. Its translation: CASSWRVPRKQYF.

This clonotype was seen a handful of times. The chain is built from TRBV4-1 and TRBJ2-7; 9 bases align to TRBD1. The V segment lost 4 bases and the J segment 5 bases; nucleotides outside the gene matches: 6. The CDR3 runs 14 residues. Germline assignment: CDR1 MGHRA and CDR2 YSYEKL. CDR3 residues: CASSPTGGIDEQYF. The CDR3 nucleotides are TGCGCCAGCAGCCCGACAGGGGGGATCGACGAGCAGTACTTC.

The V and J genes are TRBV6-5 and TRBJ2-5; no firm D call. The CDR3 is 13 residues long. CDR1 is MNHEY and CDR2 is SVGAGI in the germline V gene. Trimming stripped 2 bases from V and 2 bases from J, with 6 bases between. In nucleotides, the CDR3 is TGTGCCAGCAGTTACGTTCCACAAGAGACCCAGTACTTC. Protein sequence: CASSYVPQETQYF.

This clonotype appeared a few times. The chain joins TRBV5-4 to TRBJ2-3; possibly TRBD2 for D (6 bases). V was clipped by 4 bases and J by 0 bases, with 12 bases between them. Germline V gene sequence: CDR1 SGHNT, CDR2 YYREEE (reference sequence). The length of the CDR3 is 15 residues. In DNA form, the CDR3 reads TGTGCCAGCAGCCGGGACTTAACTAGCACAGATACGCAGTATTTT. Translating gives CASSRDLTSTDTQYF.

J is TRBJ2-6 and V is TRBV19; D is perhaps TRBD1 (6 bases). V lost 7 bases, J lost 4 bases, and 23 bases lay in between. Per the germline V gene, CDR1 is LNHDA and CDR2 is SQIVND (reference sequence). The length of the CDR3 is 18 residues. The CDR3 region is CASNPEWGQSSGANVLTF. For the CDR3, the DNA is TGTGCCAGTAACCCCGAATGGGGGCAGAGCTCCGGGGCCAACGTCCTGACTTTC. Looking up the rest from reference TRBV19 and TRBJ2-6 gives the full variable domain: DGGITQSPKYLFRKEGQNVTLSCEQNLNHDAMYWYRQDPGQGLRLIYYSQIVNDFQKGDIAEGYSVSREKKESFPLTVTSAQKNPTAFYLCASNPEWGQSSGANVLTFGAGSRLTVL.

This clonotype was recorded at least ten times. The genes are TRBV7-9 and TRBJ1-1; 8 bases are shared with TRBD1. V trimming: 5 bases; J trimming: 3 bases; junction bases outside the gene matches: 5. CDR1 is SEHNR, CDR2 FQNEAQ, per germline (reference sequence). This CDR3 region has 14 residues. CDR3 region: CASSTDRGDTEAFF. DNA of the CDR3: TGTGCCAGCAGCACCGACAGGGGAGACACTGAAGCTTTCTTT. Using reference TRBV7-9 and TRBJ1-1 for the parts outside the CDR3, the full variable domain is DTGVSQNPRHKITKRGQNVTFRCDPISEHNRLYWYRQTLGQGPEFLTYFQNEAQLEKSRLLSDRFSAERPKGSFSTLEIQRTEQGDSAMYLCASSTDRGDTEAFFGQGTRLTVV.

The chain employs TRBV30 and TRBJ2-7, with D maybe TRBD1 (6 bases). V was shortened by 6 bases and J by 7 bases, with 19 bases between the two germline ends. CDR3 length: 13 amino acids. CDR1 and CDR2 (germline): GTSNPN, SVGIG (reference sequence). In nucleotides, the CDR3 is TGTGCCTGCCTCGCGAGGGGGTCTTTGGAGCAGTACTTC. Its translation: CACLARGSLEQYF. Variable domain in full (rest from reference TRBV30 and TRBJ2-7): SQTIHQWPATLVQPVGSPLSLECTVEGTSNPNLYWYRQAAGRGLQLLFYSVGIGQISSEVPQNLSASRPQDRQFILSSKKLLLSDSGFYLCACLARGSLEQYFGPGTRLTVT.

Ten or more counts support this clonotype. The V call is TRBV12-5, the J call TRBJ2-1; TRBD2 matches at 9 bases. The CDR3 has 16 residues. V dropped 0 bases and J dropped 9; count of bases not matched to a gene: 9. Per germline, CDR1 LGHNT and CDR2 FRNRAP. The CDR3, as DNA: TGTGCTAGTGGTTTGGTACGAGGCGGGAGGGGGGGTGAGCAGTTCTTC. Translation gives CASGLVRGGRGGEQFF.

J is TRBJ2-1 and V is TRBV20-1; 11 bases line up with TRBD2. J was trimmed by 6 bases and V by 5 bases; bases with no gene match: 6. The CDR3 is 14 amino acids. CDR1 DFQATT and CDR2 SNEGSKA come from the germline V gene (reference sequence). The CDR3 here is CSAARLAGSNEQFF. CDR3 DNA sequence: TGCAGTGCTGCGAGACTAGCGGGGTCCAATGAGCAGTTCTTC.

This clonotype was found once. The chain carries TRBV19 and TRBJ1-5; D is uncertain. V was trimmed by 1 base and J by 2 bases, leaving 6 bases between them. Germline CDR1 and CDR2: LNHDA and SQIVND (reference sequence). This CDR3 has 14 residues. The CDR3 DNA follows: TGTGCCAGTAGTATAGTGGCAGGCAATCAGCCCCAGCATTTT. It codes for CASSIVAGNQPQHF.

This clonotype was observed many times. V gene TRBV7-8 combines with J gene TRBJ2-1; D unclear. Germline CDR1 is SGHVS and CDR2 is FQNEAQ. The CDR3 is 14 residues long. Trimming removed 0 bases from V and 8 bases from J, with 11 bases in between. For the CDR3, the DNA is TGTGCCAGCAGCTTAGCTTGGCTAGGTGATGAGCAGTTCTTC. Its protein product is CASSLAWLGDEQFF.

This clonotype has ten or more counts. The rearrangement uses TRBV12-3 or TRBV12-4 and TRBJ1-2; D unclear. The germline V and J ends were trimmed by 2 bases and 4 bases, with 5 bases remaining between them. CDR3 length: 12 amino acids. This chain's CDR3 is CASSLQLYGYTF. The CDR3 bases are TGTGCCAGCAGTTTACAGCTCTATGGCTACACCTTC.

This clonotype was counted many times. The gene calls are TRBV12-3 or TRBV12-4 and TRBJ1-1; 8 bases are shared with TRBD1. The CDR3 contains 14 residues. The ends lost 6 bases at V and 3 bases at J; junction bases unmatched: 6. This chain's CDR3 is CASSLTGGDTEAFF. CDR3 nucleotide sequence: TGTGCCAGCAGCTTAACAGGGGGGGACACTGAAGCTTTCTTT.